Below, 27 T cell receptor beta chains from the same sample are listed, as sequenced in a study of blood T cell repertoires in COVID-19. Repertoires were generated with immunoSEQ multiplex PCR, while TCRdb's copy carries only in-frame clones and drops some. This sample yields about 480,000 clones, of which 85% to 90% are seen a single time; roughly 4% belongs to the top ten. Sequenced: peripheral blood. These receptors originate from a woman younger than 45 with acute or convalescent COVID-19.

This clone showed up just a few times. V is TRBV3-1 (or the pseudogene TRBV3-2) and J is TRBJ1-2, with D perhaps TRBD1 (5 bases). The CDR3 runs to 15 residues. With 0 bases removed from V and 6 bases from J, the gap between germline ends came to 14 bases. Germline CDR1 is LGHDT and CDR2 is YNNKEL (reference sequence). The CDR3 coding sequence is TGTGCCAGCAGCCAAGATATCGGGGGTATAGATGGCTACACCTTC. It specifies CASSQDIGGIDGYTF.

The rearrangement joins TRBV6-5 to TRBJ1-1; D is ambiguous. Germline assignment: CDR1 MNHEY and CDR2 SVGAGI. The CDR3 extends over 13 amino acids. Trimming removed 6 bases at V and 4 bases at J, with 12 bases between. In DNA, the CDR3 is TGTGCCAGCAGCACCGGCGGGTCCACTGAAGCTTTCTTT. This gives the protein CASSTGGSTEAFF.

This chain joins TRBV27 and TRBJ1-2, with 9 bases fitting TRBD1. This CDR3 contains 13 residues. Germline CDR1 reads MNHEY; CDR2 reads SMNVEV (reference sequence). V was pared by 6 bases and J by 7 bases, with 6 bases of the junction left unmatched. CDR3 in DNA: TGTGCCAGCAGAACCGGGACAGGGTCTGGCTACACCTTC. Encoded protein: CASRTGTGSGYTF.

A single count supports this clone. The rearrangement links TRBV5-6 to TRBJ1-2; D possibly corresponds to TRBD1 (5 bases). The CDR3 length is 15 residues. Germline V gives CDR1 SGHDT, CDR2 YYEEEE. The V gene lost 4 bases and the J gene lost 3 bases, with 16 bases spanning the gap. In DNA form, the CDR3 reads TGTGCCAGCAGCCCGCCGGGACTCGGGGACTATGGCTACACCTTC. It yields the protein CASSPPGLGDYGYTF. Based on the CDR3 plus reference TRBV5-6 and TRBJ1-2, the full variable domain is DAGVTQSPTHLIKTRGQQVTLRCSPKSGHDTVSWYQQALGQGPQFIFQYYEEEERQRGNFPDRFSGHQFPNYSSELNVNALLLGDSALYLCASSPPGLGDYGYTFGSGTRLTVV.

J is TRBJ1-1 and V is TRBV9; 8 bases fit TRBD1. Germline V gives CDR1 SGDLS, CDR2 YYNGEE. The CDR3 is 13 amino acids. Losses at the gene ends were 0 bases for V and 11 bases for J; bases not matched to a gene: 6. CDR3 bases: TGTGCCAGCAGCGTAGGAGACAGGGGCTTGGCTTTCTTT. Translation gives CASSVGDRGLAFF.

The chain links TRBV5-6 to TRBJ2-1; possible D gene TRBD1, 6 bases. Germline CDR1 is SGHDT and CDR2 is YYEEEE. The CDR3 covers 13 residues. Trimming pared 2 bases from V and 7 bases from J, leaving 10 bases between. Here the CDR3 reads CASSFTGLNEQFF. As DNA, the CDR3 is TGTGCCAGCAGCTTTACAGGGTTGAATGAGCAGTTCTTC.

The chain recombines TRBV20-1 with TRBJ1-3, with TRBD1 matching over 7 bases. Germline CDR1 reads DFQATT; CDR2 reads SNEGSKA (reference sequence). Trimming cost V 3 bases and J 4 bases; bases outside gene matches: 6. The CDR3 is 14 amino acids. The DNA for the CDR3 is TGCAGTGCTAGTCCGGGACAGTACGGAAACACCATATATTTT. Translation gives CSASPGQYGNTIYF.

The V gene is TRBV7-9, the J gene TRBJ1-6; no firm D call. Looked up from germline, CDR1 is SEHNR and CDR2 is FQNEAQ (reference sequence). The CDR3 totals 17 residues. V lost 1 base to trimming and J lost 1 base, with 11 bases between them. The CDR3 protein is CASSLVALGSYNSPLHF. The CDR3 DNA sequence: TGTGCCAGCAGCTTAGTTGCACTAGGGTCCTATAATTCACCCCTCCACTTT.

The genes are TRBV5-4 and TRBJ1-1, with 8 bases aligning to TRBD1. The CDR3 has 12 amino acids. CDR1 is SGHNT, CDR2 YYREEE, per germline (reference sequence). After removal of 4 bases from V and 10 bases from J, the junction contained 6 bases not matched to a gene. CDR3 residues: CASSDETGGAFF. The CDR3 DNA follows: TGTGCCAGCAGCGACGAAACAGGGGGAGCTTTCTTT.

The rearrangement uses TRBV4-1 and TRBJ2-2; TRBD2 matches 7 bases. CDR1 is MGHRA, CDR2 YSYEKL, per germline. Trimming took 4 bases from V and 1 from J; bases not matched to a gene: 6. This CDR3 spans 16 amino acids. Here the CDR3 reads CASSPGLPMNTGELFF. In nucleotides, the CDR3 is TGCGCCAGCAGCCCGGGACTACCGATGAACACCGGGGAGCTGTTTTTT.

The chain has TRBV7-8 and TRBJ1-5; D unclear. From germline, CDR1 is SGHVS and CDR2 FQNEAQ. The V end lost 5 bases, the J end lost 6 bases, and 11 bases lay between the germline ends. The CDR3 has 13 amino acids. CDR3 sequence reads: CASSPSDIQPQHF. CDR3 bases: TGTGCCAGCAGCCCTAGTGATATTCAGCCCCAGCATTTT.

V and J are TRBV25-1 and TRBJ1-3, with D maybe TRBD1 (6 bases). The germline V gene has CDR1 MGHDK and CDR2 SYGVNS. The V end lost 7 bases, the J end lost 4 bases, and 23 bases lay between the germline ends. The length of the CDR3 is 17 residues. CDR3 amino acids: CASTAKRTEVNGNTIYF. CDR3 DNA sequence: TGTGCCAGCACCGCAAAACGGACAGAGGTGAACGGAAACACCATATATTTT.

The V gene is TRBV30, the J gene TRBJ2-3; 8 bases match TRBD1. Germline CDR1 GTSNPN, CDR2 SVGIG (reference sequence). The CDR3 is 18 residues long. With 1 base clipped from V and 5 bases from J, the junction kept 17 bases outside the gene matches. CDR3 amino acids: CAWSDIPEDRDSQDTQYF. The CDR3 DNA follows: TGTGCCTGGAGTGACATCCCGGAGGACAGGGACAGTCAAGATACGCAGTATTTT. The full variable domain, in which reference TRBV30 and TRBJ2-3 provide the parts outside the CDR3, is SQTIHQWPATLVQPVGSPLSLECTVEGTSNPNLYWYRQAAGRGLQLLFYSVGIGQISSEVPQNLSASRPQDRQFILSSKKLLLSDSGFYLCAWSDIPEDRDSQDTQYFGPGTRLTVL.

V usage is TRBV2 and J usage is TRBJ2-4; D is unclear. The CDR3 has 13 amino acids. Trimming shortened V by 1 base and J by 4 bases, and 5 bases separated the two germline ends. Germline lookup yields CDR1 SNHLY and CDR2 FYNNEI. CDR3 nucleotides: TGTGCCAGCAGTGAAGACAGTAAAAACATTCAGTACTTC. The encoded protein is CASSEDSKNIQYF.

The rearrangement joins TRBV11-2 to TRBJ2-7; 10 positions agree with TRBD1. CDR1 SGHAT and CDR2 FQNNGV come from the germline V gene. The CDR3 consists of 15 residues. J gave up 1 base and V 4 bases, and 4 bases lay outside the gene matches. CDR3 protein: CASSSGQGKSYEQYF. The CDR3 DNA reads TGTGCCAGCAGCTCGGGACAGGGGAAGTCCTACGAGCAGTACTTC. Drawing the rest from reference TRBV11-2 and TRBJ2-7, the complete variable domain is EAGVAQSPRYKIIEKRQSVAFWCNPISGHATLYWYQQILGQGPKLLIQFQNNGVVDDSQLPKDRFSAERLKGVDSTLKIQPAKLEDSAVYLCASSSGQGKSYEQYFGPGTRLTVT.

This chain uses TRBV28 with TRBJ2-7; tentatively, D is TRBD1 (5 bases). V lost 5 bases and J 0 bases, leaving 11 bases between the germline ends. This CDR3 region has 14 residues. Germline V gene sequence: CDR1 MDHEN, CDR2 SYDVKM. The CDR3 region is CASSLPGNSYEQYF. CDR3 DNA sequence: TGTGCCAGCAGTCTCCCAGGGAACTCCTACGAGCAGTACTTC.

J is TRBJ1-2 and V is TRBV14; weak D call: TRBD1 (5 bases). V lost 2 bases and J 6 bases, leaving 13 bases between the germline ends. Germline V lookup: CDR1 SGHDN, CDR2 FVKESK. This CDR3 has 14 residues. The CDR3 reads CASSQWGETHGYTF. The CDR3 region has the DNA TGTGCCAGCAGCCAATGGGGGGAAACCCATGGCTACACCTTC. The full variable domain, in which reference TRBV14 and TRBJ1-2 provide the parts outside the CDR3, is EAGVTQFPSHSVIEKGQTVTLRCDPISGHDNLYWYRRVMGKEIKFLLHFVKESKQDESGMPNNRFLAERTGGTYSTLKVQPAELEDSGVYFCASSQWGETHGYTFGSGTRLTVV.

J is TRBJ2-5 and V is TRBV9; 11 nucleotides agree with TRBD1. The CDR3 totals 16 residues. The germline gives CDR1 SGDLS, CDR2 YYNGEE. After removal of 3 bases from V and 4 bases from J, the junction contained 8 bases not matched to a gene. CDR3 sequence: CASSGWAGTGGETQYF. CDR3 in DNA: TGTGCCAGCAGCGGTTGGGCTGGGACAGGGGGAGAGACCCAGTACTTC.

The V and J genes are TRBV9 and TRBJ2-3, with D perhaps TRBD2 (5 bases). Germline CDR1 SGDLS, CDR2 YYNGEE. The length of the CDR3 is 15 residues. Trimming removed 0 bases at V and 5 bases at J, with 13 bases between. DNA of the CDR3: TGTGCCAGCAGCGTAGAATCGGGGATCGTAGATACGCAGTATTTT. It specifies CASSVESGIVDTQYF.

The chain has TRBV30 and TRBJ1-1; no clear D gene. The CDR3 extends over 12 amino acids. Germline V gene lookup returns CDR1 GTSNPN and CDR2 SVGIG (reference sequence). Trimming removed 0 bases from V and 11 bases from J, with 13 bases in between. The CDR3 sequence is CAWSVRGIAAFF. The CDR3 nucleotides are TGTGCCTGGAGTGTACGGGGTATCGCGGCTTTCTTT.

This clone turned up a few times. J is TRBJ1-1 and V is TRBV7-9; a possible D gene is TRBD1 (5 bases). This CDR3 spans 14 amino acids. V dropped 6 bases and J dropped 0 bases, with 11 bases sitting between them. Per germline, CDR1 SEHNR and CDR2 FQNEAQ (reference sequence). The CDR3 DNA reads TGTGCCAGCAGGATGGGGCTAATGAACACTGAAGCTTTCTTT. It encodes CASRMGLMNTEAFF.

This chain connects TRBV30 to TRBJ1-2; 9 positions agree with TRBD1. CDR1 is GTSNPN and CDR2 is SVGIG in the germline V gene (reference sequence). CDR3 length: 13 amino acids. With 4 bases clipped from V and 6 bases from J, the junction kept 6 bases outside the gene matches. The CDR3 DNA follows: TGTGCCTGGAAACCCACAGGGGGCAATGGCTACACCTTC. This sequence encodes CAWKPTGGNGYTF.

This chain uses TRBV2 with TRBJ2-7; TRBD2 matches 7 bases. The CDR3 contains 11 residues. Germline loops: CDR1 SNHLY, CDR2 FYNNEI. J was trimmed by 5 bases and V by 8 bases; bases with no gene match: 3. The CDR3 region has the DNA TGTGCCAGCCGGGACTACAACGAGCAGTACTTC. Translated, it gives CASRDYNEQYF.

This rearrangement joins TRBV14 to TRBJ2-1, with D perhaps matching TRBD2 (6 bases). This CDR3 spans 12 amino acids. CDR1 and CDR2 from the germline V gene are SGHDN and FVKESK. V was trimmed by 4 bases and J by 6 bases, leaving 7 bases between them. CDR3 loop: CASSPGGNEQFF. For the CDR3, the DNA is TGTGCCAGCAGCCCCGGGGGCAATGAGCAGTTCTTC.

V and J are TRBV9 and TRBJ2-7, with 9 nucleotides matching TRBD2. V was clipped by 0 bases and J by 3 bases; unmatched bases: 13. This CDR3 region has 18 residues. Germline assignment: CDR1 SGDLS and CDR2 YYNGEE. The DNA for the CDR3 is TGTGCCAGCAGCGTAGTCGGCCATCCCCGCGGGGGGGACTACGAGCAGTACTTC. Its translation: CASSVVGHPRGGDYEQYF.

This clone was recorded a few times. The J gene is TRBJ1-5, the V gene TRBV10-2; 7 bases fit TRBD1. The ends lost 7 bases at V and 7 bases at J; junction bases unmatched: 7. CDR3 size: 13 residues. Germline values: CDR1 WSHSY, CDR2 SAAADI. For the CDR3, the DNA is TGCGCCAGCAAGGGACAGCCGGGCCAGCCCCAGCATTTT. Encoded protein: CASKGQPGQPQHF.

The V and J genes are TRBV4-1 and TRBJ2-1; 8 positions match TRBD1. The trim removed 6 bases at V and 7 bases at J, leaving 14 bases unmatched. Germline V gene data show CDR1 as MGHRA and CDR2 as YSYEKL. The CDR3 covers 16 residues. CDR3 in DNA: TGCGCCAGCAGGGCGGGCGTAAGGGACAGGCAAAATGAGCAGTTCTTC. Translating gives CASRAGVRDRQNEQFF.